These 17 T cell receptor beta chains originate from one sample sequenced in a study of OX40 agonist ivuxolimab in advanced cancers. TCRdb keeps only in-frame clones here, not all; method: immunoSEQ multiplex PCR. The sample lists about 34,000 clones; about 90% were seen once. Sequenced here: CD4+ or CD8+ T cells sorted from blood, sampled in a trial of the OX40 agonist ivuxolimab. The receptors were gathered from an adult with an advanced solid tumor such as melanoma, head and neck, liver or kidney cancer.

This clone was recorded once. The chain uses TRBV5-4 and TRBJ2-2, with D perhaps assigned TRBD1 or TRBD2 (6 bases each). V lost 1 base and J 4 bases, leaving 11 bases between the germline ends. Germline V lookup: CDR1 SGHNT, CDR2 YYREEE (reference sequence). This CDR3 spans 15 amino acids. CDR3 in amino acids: CASSLSGAVTGELFF. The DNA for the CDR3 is TGTGCCAGCAGCTTGTCGGGGGCCGTCACCGGGGAGCTGTTTTTT.

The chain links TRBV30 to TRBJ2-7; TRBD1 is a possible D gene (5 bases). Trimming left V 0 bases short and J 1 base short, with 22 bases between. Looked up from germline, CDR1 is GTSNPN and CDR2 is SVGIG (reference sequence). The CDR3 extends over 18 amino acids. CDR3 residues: CAWSVHWTTRMASYEQYF. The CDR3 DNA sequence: TGTGCCTGGAGTGTACACTGGACAACTCGTATGGCGTCCTACGAGCAGTACTTC.

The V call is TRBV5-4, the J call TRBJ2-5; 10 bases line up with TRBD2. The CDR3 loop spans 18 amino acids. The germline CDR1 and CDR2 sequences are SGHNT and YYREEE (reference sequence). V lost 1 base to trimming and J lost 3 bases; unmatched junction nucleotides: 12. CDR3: CASSLWLAGDIGEETQYF. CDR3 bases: TGTGCCAGCAGCTTGTGGCTAGCGGGAGACATAGGGGAAGAGACCCAGTACTTC.

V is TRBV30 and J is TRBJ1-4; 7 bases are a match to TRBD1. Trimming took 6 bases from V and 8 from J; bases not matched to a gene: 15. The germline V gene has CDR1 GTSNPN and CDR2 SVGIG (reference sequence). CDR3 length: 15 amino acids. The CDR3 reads CACTPGTGVQEKLFF. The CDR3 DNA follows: TGTGCCTGCACCCCTGGCACAGGGGTACAGGAAAAACTGTTTTTT. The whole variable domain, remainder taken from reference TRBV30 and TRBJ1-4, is SQTIHQWPATLVQPVGSPLSLECTVEGTSNPNLYWYRQAAGRGLQLLFYSVGIGQISSEVPQNLSASRPQDRQFILSSKKLLLSDSGFYLCACTPGTGVQEKLFFGSGTQLSVL.

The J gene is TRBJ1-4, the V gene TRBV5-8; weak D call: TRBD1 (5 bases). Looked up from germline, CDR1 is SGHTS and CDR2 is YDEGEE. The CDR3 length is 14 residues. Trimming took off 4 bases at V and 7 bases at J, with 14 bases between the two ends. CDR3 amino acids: CASSGLRGGEKLFF. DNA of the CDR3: TGTGCCAGCAGCGGCCTCCGGGGCGGTGAAAAACTGTTTTTT.

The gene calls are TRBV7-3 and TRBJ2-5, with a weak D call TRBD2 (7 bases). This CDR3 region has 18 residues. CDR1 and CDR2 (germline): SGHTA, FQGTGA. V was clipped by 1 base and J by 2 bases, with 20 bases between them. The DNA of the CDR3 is TGTGCCAGCAGCTTAATGGGAGGGAGAGGGGGGAAACAAGAGACCCAGTACTTC. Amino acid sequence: CASSLMGGRGGKQETQYF. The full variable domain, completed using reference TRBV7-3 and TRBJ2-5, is GAGVSQTPSNKVTEKGKYVELRCDPISGHTALYWYRQSLGQGPEFLIYFQGTGAADDSGLPNDRFFAVRPEGSVSTLKIQRTERGDSAVYLCASSLMGGRGGKQETQYFGPGTRLLVL.

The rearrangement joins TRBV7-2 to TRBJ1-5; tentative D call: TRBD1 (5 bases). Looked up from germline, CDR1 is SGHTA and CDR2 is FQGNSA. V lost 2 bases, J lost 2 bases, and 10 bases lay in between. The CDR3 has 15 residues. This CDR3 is CASSLSGSGNQPQHF. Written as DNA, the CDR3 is TGTGCCAGCAGCTTATCAGGGAGCGGCAATCAGCCCCAGCATTTT. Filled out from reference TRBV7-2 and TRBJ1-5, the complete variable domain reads GAGVSQSPSNKVTEKGKDVELRCDPISGHTALYWYRQSLGQGLEFLIYFQGNSAPDKSGLPSDRFSAERTGGSVSTLTIQRTQQEDSAVYLCASSLSGSGNQPQHFGDGTRLSIL.

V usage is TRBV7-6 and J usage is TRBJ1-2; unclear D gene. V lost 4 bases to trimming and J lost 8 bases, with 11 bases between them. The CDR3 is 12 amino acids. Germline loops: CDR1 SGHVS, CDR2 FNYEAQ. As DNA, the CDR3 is TGTGCCAGCAGCTCTGCGGTGGGAGGCTACACCTTC. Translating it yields CASSSAVGGYTF.

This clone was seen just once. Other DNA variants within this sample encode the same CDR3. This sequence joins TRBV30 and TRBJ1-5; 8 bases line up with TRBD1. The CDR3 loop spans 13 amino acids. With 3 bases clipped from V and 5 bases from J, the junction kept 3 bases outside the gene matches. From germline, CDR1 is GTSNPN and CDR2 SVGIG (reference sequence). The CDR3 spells CAWSGQGDQPQHF. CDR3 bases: TGTGCCTGGAGCGGACAGGGAGATCAGCCCCAGCATTTT. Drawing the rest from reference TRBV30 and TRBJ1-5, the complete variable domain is SQTIHQWPATLVQPVGSPLSLECTVEGTSNPNLYWYRQAAGRGLQLLFYSVGIGQISSEVPQNLSASRPQDRQFILSSKKLLLSDSGFYLCAWSGQGDQPQHFGDGTRLSIL.

As DNA, the CDR3 is TGTGCCAGCAGCGTAGCCCAGGGGATCCCTGGTGAAAAACTGTTTTTT. Protein product: CASSVAQGIPGEKLFF. The gene calls are TRBV9 and TRBJ1-4, with a tentative D call TRBD1 (6 bases). This CDR3 spans 16 amino acids. V lost 0 bases and J lost 7, with 16 bases in between. Per the germline V gene, CDR1 is SGDLS and CDR2 is YYNGEE.

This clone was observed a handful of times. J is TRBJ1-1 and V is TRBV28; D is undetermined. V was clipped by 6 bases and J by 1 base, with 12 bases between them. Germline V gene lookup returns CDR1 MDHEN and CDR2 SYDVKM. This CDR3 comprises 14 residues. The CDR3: CASSTSETNTEAFF. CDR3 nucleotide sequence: TGTGCCAGCAGCACGTCTGAAACGAACACTGAAGCTTTCTTT.

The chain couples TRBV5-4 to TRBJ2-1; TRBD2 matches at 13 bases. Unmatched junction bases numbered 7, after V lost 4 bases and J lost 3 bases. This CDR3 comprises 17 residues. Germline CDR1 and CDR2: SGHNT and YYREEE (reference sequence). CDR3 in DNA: TGTGCCAGCAGCCCCGGGACTAGCGGGAAGAGCTACAATGAGCAGTTCTTC. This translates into CASSPGTSGKSYNEQFF.

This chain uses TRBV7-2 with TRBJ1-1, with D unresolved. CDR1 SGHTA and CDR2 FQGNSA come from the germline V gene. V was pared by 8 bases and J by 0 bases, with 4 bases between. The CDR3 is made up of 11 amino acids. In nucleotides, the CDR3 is TGTGCCAGCGGTATGAACACTGAAGCTTTCTTT. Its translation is CASGMNTEAFF.

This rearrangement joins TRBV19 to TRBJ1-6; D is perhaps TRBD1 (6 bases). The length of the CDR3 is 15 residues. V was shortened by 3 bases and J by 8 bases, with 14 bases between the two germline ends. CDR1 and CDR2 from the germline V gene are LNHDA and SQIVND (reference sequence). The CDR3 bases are TGTGCCAGTAGTATCTCAGGGGAGTCGGATTCACCCCTCCACTTT. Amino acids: CASSISGESDSPLHF.

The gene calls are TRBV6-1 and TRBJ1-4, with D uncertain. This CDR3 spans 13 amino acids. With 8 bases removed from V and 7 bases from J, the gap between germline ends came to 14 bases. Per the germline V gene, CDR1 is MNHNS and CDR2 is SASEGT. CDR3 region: CASFGDLSEKLFF. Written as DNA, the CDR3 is TGTGCCAGCTTTGGGGATCTGTCTGAAAAACTGTTTTTT.

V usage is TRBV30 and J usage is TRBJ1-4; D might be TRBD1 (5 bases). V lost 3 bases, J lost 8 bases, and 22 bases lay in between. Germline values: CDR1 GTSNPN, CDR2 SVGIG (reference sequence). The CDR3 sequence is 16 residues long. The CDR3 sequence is CAWSDPGSGTWEKLFF. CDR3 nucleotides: TGTGCCTGGAGCGACCCCGGATCCGGGACCTGGGAAAAACTGTTTTTT. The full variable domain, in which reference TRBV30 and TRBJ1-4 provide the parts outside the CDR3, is SQTIHQWPATLVQPVGSPLSLECTVEGTSNPNLYWYRQAAGRGLQLLFYSVGIGQISSEVPQNLSASRPQDRQFILSSKKLLLSDSGFYLCAWSDPGSGTWEKLFFGSGTQLSVL.

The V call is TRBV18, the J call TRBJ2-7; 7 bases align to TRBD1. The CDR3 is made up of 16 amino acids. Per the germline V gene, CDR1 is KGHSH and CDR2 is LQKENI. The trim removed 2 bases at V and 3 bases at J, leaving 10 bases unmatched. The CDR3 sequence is CASSPDRASRYYEQYF. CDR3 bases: TGTGCCAGCTCACCAGACAGGGCATCCCGGTACTACGAGCAGTACTTC.